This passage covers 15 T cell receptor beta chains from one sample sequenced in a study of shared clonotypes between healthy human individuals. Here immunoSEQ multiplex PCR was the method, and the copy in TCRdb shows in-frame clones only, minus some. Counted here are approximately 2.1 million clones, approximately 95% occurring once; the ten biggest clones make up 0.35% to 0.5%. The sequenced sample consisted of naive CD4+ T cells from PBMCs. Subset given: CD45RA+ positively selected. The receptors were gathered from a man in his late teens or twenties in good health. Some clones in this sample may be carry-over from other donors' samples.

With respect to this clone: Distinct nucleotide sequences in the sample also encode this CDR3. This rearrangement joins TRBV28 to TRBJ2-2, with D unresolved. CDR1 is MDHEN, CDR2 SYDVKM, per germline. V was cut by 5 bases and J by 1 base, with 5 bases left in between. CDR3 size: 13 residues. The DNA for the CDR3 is TGTGCCAGCAGTAGCCTGAACACCGGGGAGCTGTTTTTT. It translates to CASSSLNTGELFF.

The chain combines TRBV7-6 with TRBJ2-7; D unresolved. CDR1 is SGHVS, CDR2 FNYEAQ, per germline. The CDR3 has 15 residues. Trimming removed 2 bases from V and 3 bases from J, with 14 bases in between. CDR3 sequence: CASSLTQVPVYEQYF. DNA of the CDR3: TGTGCCAGCAGCTTAACCCAGGTCCCCGTCTACGAGCAGTACTTC.

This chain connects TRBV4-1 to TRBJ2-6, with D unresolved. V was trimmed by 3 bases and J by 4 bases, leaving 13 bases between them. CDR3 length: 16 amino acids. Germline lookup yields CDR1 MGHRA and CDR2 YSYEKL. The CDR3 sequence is CASSQWSSPGANVLTF. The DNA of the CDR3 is TGCGCCAGCAGCCAGTGGAGCTCCCCGGGGGCCAACGTCCTGACTTTC.

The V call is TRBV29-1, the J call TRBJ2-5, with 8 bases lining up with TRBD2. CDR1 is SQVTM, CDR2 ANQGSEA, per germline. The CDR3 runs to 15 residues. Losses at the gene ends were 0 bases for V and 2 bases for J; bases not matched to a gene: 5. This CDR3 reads CSVEDMASGQETQYF. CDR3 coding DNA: TGCAGCGTTGAAGATATGGCTAGCGGGCAAGAGACCCAGTACTTC.

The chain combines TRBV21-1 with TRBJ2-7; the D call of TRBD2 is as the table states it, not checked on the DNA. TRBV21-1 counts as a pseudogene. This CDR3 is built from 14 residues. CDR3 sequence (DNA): TGTGCCAGCAGCAAAGGACCGGGAGGTAACGAGCAGTACTTC. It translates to CASSKGPGGNEQYF.

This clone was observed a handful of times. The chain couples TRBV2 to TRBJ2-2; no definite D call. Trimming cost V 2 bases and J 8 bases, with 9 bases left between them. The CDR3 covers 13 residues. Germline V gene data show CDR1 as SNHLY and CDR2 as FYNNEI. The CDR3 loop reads CASSEIGRGELFF. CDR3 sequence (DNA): TGTGCCAGCAGTGAAATAGGACGGGGGGAGCTGTTTTTT.

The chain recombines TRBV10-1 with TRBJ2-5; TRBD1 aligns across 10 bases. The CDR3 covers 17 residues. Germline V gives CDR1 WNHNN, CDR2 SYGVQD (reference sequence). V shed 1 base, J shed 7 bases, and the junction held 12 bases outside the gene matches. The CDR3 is CASSEFGTGATSRTQYF. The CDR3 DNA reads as TGCGCCAGCAGTGAGTTTGGGACAGGGGCCACCTCACGGACCCAGTACTTC.

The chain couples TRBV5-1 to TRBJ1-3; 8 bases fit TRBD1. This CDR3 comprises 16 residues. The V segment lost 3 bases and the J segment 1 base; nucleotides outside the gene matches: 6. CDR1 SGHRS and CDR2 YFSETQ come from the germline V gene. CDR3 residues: CASSSGGALSGNTIYF. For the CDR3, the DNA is TGCGCCAGCAGCTCAGGGGGCGCTTTATCTGGAAACACCATATATTTT. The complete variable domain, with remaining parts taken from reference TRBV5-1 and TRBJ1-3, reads KAGVTQTPRYLIKTRGQQVTLSCSPISGHRSVSWYQQTPGQGLQFLFEYFSETQRNKGNFPGRFSGRQFSNSRSEMNVSTLELGDSALYLCASSSGGALSGNTIYFGEGSWLTVV.

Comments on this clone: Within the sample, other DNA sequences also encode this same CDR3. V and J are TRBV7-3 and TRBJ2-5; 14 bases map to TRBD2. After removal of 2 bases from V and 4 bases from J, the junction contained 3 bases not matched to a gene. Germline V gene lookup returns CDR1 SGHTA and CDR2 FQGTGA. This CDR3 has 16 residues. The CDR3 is CASSLGTSGSGETQYF. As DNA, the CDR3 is TGTGCCAGCAGCTTAGGGACTAGCGGGAGTGGAGAGACCCAGTACTTC. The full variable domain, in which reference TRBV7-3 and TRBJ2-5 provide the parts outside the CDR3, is GAGVSQTPSNKVTEKGKYVELRCDPISGHTALYWYRQSLGQGPEFLIYFQGTGAADDSGLPNDRFFAVRPEGSVSTLKIQRTERGDSAVYLCASSLGTSGSGETQYFGPGTRLLVL.

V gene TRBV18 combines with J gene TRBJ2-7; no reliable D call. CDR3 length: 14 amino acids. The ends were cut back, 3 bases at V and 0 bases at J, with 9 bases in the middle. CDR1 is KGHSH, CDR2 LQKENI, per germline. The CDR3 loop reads CASSPNRDSYEQYF. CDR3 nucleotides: TGTGCCAGCTCACCGAATAGGGACTCCTACGAGCAGTACTTC. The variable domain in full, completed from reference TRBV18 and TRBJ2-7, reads NAGVMQNPRHLVRRRGQEARLRCSPMKGHSHVYWYRQLPEEGLKFMVYLQKENIIDESGMPKERFSAEFPKEGPSILRIQQVVRGDSAAYFCASSPNRDSYEQYFGPGTRLTVT.

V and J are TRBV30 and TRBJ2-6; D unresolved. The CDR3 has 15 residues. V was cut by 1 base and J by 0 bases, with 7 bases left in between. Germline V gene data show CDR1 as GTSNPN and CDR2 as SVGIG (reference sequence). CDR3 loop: CAWSGPSSGANVLTF. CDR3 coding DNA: TGTGCCTGGAGTGGACCCAGCTCTGGGGCCAACGTCCTGACTTTC.

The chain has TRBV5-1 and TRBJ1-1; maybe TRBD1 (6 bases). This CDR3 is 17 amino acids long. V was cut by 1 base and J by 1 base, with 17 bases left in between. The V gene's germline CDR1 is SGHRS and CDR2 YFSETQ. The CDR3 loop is CASSLLAGEGENTEAFF. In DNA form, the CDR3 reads TGCGCCAGCAGCTTGCTGGCAGGGGAGGGGGAGAACACTGAAGCTTTCTTT. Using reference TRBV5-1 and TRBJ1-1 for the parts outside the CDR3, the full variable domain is KAGVTQTPRYLIKTRGQQVTLSCSPISGHRSVSWYQQTPGQGLQFLFEYFSETQRNKGNFPGRFSGRQFSNSRSEMNVSTLELGDSALYLCASSLLAGEGENTEAFFGQGTRLTVV.

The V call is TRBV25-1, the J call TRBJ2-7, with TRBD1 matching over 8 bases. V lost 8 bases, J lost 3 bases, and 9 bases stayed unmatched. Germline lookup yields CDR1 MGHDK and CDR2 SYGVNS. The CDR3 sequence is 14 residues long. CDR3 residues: CASQETGARYEQYF. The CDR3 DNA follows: TGTGCCAGCCAAGAGACAGGGGCGCGCTACGAGCAGTACTTC.

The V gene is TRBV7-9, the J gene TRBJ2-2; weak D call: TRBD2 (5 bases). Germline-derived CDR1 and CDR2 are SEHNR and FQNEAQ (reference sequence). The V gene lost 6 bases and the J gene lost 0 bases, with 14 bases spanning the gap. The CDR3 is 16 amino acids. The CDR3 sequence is CASSPRGSPNTGELFF. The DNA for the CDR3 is TGTGCCAGCAGTCCTCGAGGGTCCCCGAACACCGGGGAGCTGTTTTTT.

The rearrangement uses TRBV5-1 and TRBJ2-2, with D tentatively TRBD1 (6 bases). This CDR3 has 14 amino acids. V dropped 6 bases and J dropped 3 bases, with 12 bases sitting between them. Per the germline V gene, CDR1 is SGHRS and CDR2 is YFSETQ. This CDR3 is CASTGTSYTGELFF. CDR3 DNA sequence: TGCGCCAGCACAGGGACATCCTACACCGGGGAGCTGTTTTTT.